Following are 25 T cell receptor beta chains from one sample sequenced in a study of cytomegalovirus exposure and HLA in healthy donors. Primers: 60 Vbeta forward and 13 Jbeta reverse. The data were produced by immunoSEQ multiplex PCR, yet TCRdb's version contains in-frame clones alone and is incomplete. The sample comprises fewer than 200,000 clones, about three quarters of which are singletons, and around 2.8% rests with the top ten. Sequencing used PBMCs. These receptors all come from a woman in her 40s in good health and CMV-seropositive.

A single count supports this clone. V gene TRBV10-3 combines with J gene TRBJ2-7, with TRBD1 identical over 10 bases. CDR3 length: 18 amino acids. The germline CDR1 and CDR2 sequences are ENHRY and SYGVKD. Trimming removed 0 bases from V and 4 bases from J; junction bases left unmatched: 12. The CDR3 sequence is CAISESPFSGQGLYEQYF. The DNA for the CDR3 is TGTGCCATCAGTGAGTCCCCTTTTTCGGGACAGGGGCTATACGAGCAGTACTTC.

The gene calls are TRBV19 and TRBJ2-7; TRBD2 agrees at 9 bases. V lost 6 bases to trimming and J lost 3 bases; unmatched junction nucleotides: 18. This CDR3 comprises 18 residues. From germline, CDR1 is LNHDA and CDR2 SQIVND (reference sequence). Here the CDR3 reads CASSDGARASGTDYEQYF. The CDR3 DNA reads as TGTGCCAGTAGCGATGGGGCCCGGGCTAGCGGGACAGACTACGAGCAGTACTTC.

V usage is TRBV7-9 and J usage is TRBJ2-5; 10 positions match TRBD2. The germline gives CDR1 SEHNR, CDR2 FQNEAQ (reference sequence). CDR3 length: 12 amino acids. The junction had 0 bases not matched to a gene; V was cut back by 6 bases and J by 5 bases. For the CDR3, the DNA is TGTGCCAGCAGACTAGCGGGGGAGACCCAGTACTTC. Encoded protein: CASRLAGETQYF.

On this clone itself: One end of the junction fails to match germline, which may point to a read error. The V gene is TRBV27, the J gene TRBJ1-2, with TRBD1 matching over 8 bases. The CDR3 sequence is 13 residues long. Germline V gene data show CDR1 as MNHEY and CDR2 as SMNVEV (reference sequence). The CDR3 loop is CASRLGTGAGYTF. The CDR3 DNA follows: TGTGCCAGCCGTTTAGGGACAGGCGCTGGCTACACCTTC.

The rearrangement links TRBV6-1 to TRBJ2-3, with 7 bases lining up with TRBD2. CDR3 length equals 14 residues. Germline CDR1 is MNHNS and CDR2 is SASEGT. After removal of 9 bases from V and 2 bases from J, the junction contained 8 bases not matched to a gene. The CDR3 coding sequence is TGTGCCAGTCGTGCAGGGAGGGTCACAGATACGCAGTATTTT. Translated, it gives CASRAGRVTDTQYF.

Concerning this clone itself: The sample holds other DNA sequences that translate to the same CDR3. The chain combines TRBV30 with TRBJ1-6; maybe TRBD1 (5 bases). V was clipped by 0 bases and J by 4 bases, with 10 bases between them. This CDR3 region has 15 residues. CDR1 and CDR2 (germline): GTSNPN, SVGIG (reference sequence). CDR3 amino acids: CAWSVRGLYNSPLHF. The CDR3 DNA reads as TGTGCCTGGAGTGTACGGGGACTTTATAATTCACCCCTCCACTTT.

The chain couples TRBV19 to TRBJ1-6; D gene unclear. The CDR3 has 15 amino acids. Between the trimmed V and J ends, which lost 0 bases and 10 bases, there was a span of 13 bases. CDR1 is LNHDA and CDR2 is SQIVND in the germline V gene (reference sequence). The CDR3 protein is CASSIERFVGSPLHF. The CDR3 bases are TGTGCCAGTAGTATAGAACGGTTCGTCGGGTCACCCCTCCACTTT.

The chain couples TRBV5-1 to TRBJ2-2; possible D gene TRBD2, 7 bases. Deletions cut 4 bases from V and 7 bases from J, with 17 bases between. Germline assignment: CDR1 SGHRS and CDR2 YFSETQ. There are 15 residues in the CDR3. Written as DNA, the CDR3 is TGCGCCAGCAGCGGGGGGGCAGGAGTGAACGGGGAGCTGTTTTTT. This encodes CASSGGAGVNGELFF.

This clone occurred once. The gene calls are TRBV5-6 and TRBJ2-5; 10 bases fit TRBD2. CDR3 length: 15 residues. Germline CDR1 and CDR2: SGHDT and YYEEEE. V dropped 0 bases and J dropped 1; count of bases not matched to a gene: 0. The CDR3 DNA sequence: TGTGCCAGCAGCTTGGCTAGCGGGGGCCAAGAGACCCAGTACTTC. This translates into CASSLASGGQETQYF.

This clone has a handful of counts. The chain links TRBV29-1 to TRBJ1-5, with D possibly matching TRBD1 (5 bases). The length of the CDR3 is 13 residues. Germline V CDR1 and CDR2: SQVTM, ANQGSEA. V lost 6 bases and J lost 1, with 10 bases in between. The CDR3 reads CSVTGGSNQPQHF. The DNA of the CDR3 is TGCAGCGTCACGGGGGGAAGCAATCAGCCCCAGCATTTT.

This chain connects TRBV29-1 to TRBJ2-7; the D gene is possibly TRBD1 (5 bases). Deletions cut 8 bases from V and 2 bases from J, with 16 bases between. This CDR3 has 13 amino acids. CDR1 is SQVTM and CDR2 is ANQGSEA in the germline V gene. Here the CDR3 reads CSFSQGRAYEQYF. CDR3 bases: TGCAGCTTTAGTCAGGGAAGAGCCTACGAGCAGTACTTC.

The chain joins TRBV19 to TRBJ1-2; the match to TRBD1 covers 8 bases. Looked up from germline, CDR1 is LNHDA and CDR2 is SQIVND (reference sequence). Losses at the gene ends were 4 bases for V and 6 bases for J; bases not matched to a gene: 10. The CDR3 is 15 amino acids. Written as DNA, the CDR3 is TGTGCCAGTAGTACCCCAGGGGGCAGGTGGGATGGCTACACCTTC. Translating gives CASSTPGGRWDGYTF.

In this sample, this clone turned up once. The chain couples TRBV6-1 to TRBJ2-2; TRBD1 might be the D (5 bases). The CDR3 contains 16 residues. Germline V lookup: CDR1 MNHNS, CDR2 SASEGT. Trimming left V 1 base short and J 1 base short, with 10 bases between. CDR3 nucleotide sequence: TGTGCCAGCAGTGAAGACAGGCCCGTGAACACCGGGGAGCTGTTTTTT. Residues: CASSEDRPVNTGELFF.

This clone was recorded a few times. The V and J genes are TRBV10-3 and TRBJ1-1; 8 positions match TRBD1. Germline trimming cut 0 bases from V and 9 bases from J; bases unmatched to any gene: 3. This CDR3 region has 13 residues. The V gene's germline CDR1 is ENHRY and CDR2 SYGVKD. Here the CDR3 DNA reads TGTGCCATCAGTGAGTCTGGACAGGGAAAAGCTTTCTTT. Its protein product is CAISESGQGKAFF.

The genes are TRBV7-2 and TRBJ2-5; TRBD2 aligns across 13 bases. The germline V gene encodes CDR1 SGHTA and CDR2 FQGNSA. Unmatched junction bases numbered 5, after V lost 4 bases and J lost 0 bases. The CDR3 runs 17 residues. CDR3 protein: CASSSGLAGAYQETQYF. CDR3 sequence (DNA): TGTGCCAGCAGCTCCGGACTAGCGGGGGCCTACCAAGAGACCCAGTACTTC.

This chain uses TRBV5-1 with TRBJ2-3; 7 bases line up with TRBD1. Germline V gene lookup returns CDR1 SGHRS and CDR2 YFSETQ. CDR3 length equals 15 residues. Germline trimming cut 4 bases from V and 2 bases from J; bases unmatched to any gene: 7. CDR3 sequence reads: CASSPGQGDTDTQYF. The CDR3 nucleotides are TGCGCCAGCAGCCCGGGGCAGGGGGACACAGATACGCAGTATTTT.

The chain combines TRBV4-1 with TRBJ1-5; the D gene is possibly TRBD1 (5 bases). The germline V gene encodes CDR1 MGHRA and CDR2 YSYEKL. Deletions cut 1 base from V and 6 bases from J, with 13 bases between. There are 15 residues in the CDR3. The CDR3 DNA is TGCGCCAGCAGCCAAGGCGGAGGGGTCGGTCAGCCCCAGCATTTT. Translated: CASSQGGGVGQPQHF.

The chain employs TRBV21-1 and TRBJ1-1. TRBV21-1 is a pseudogene. The CDR3 has 14 amino acids. The CDR3 sequence is CASSKAAGPGRAFF. In DNA, the CDR3 is TGTGCCAGCAGCAAAGCTGCGGGGCCCGGGCGAGCTTTCTTT.

The chain carries TRBV4-3 and TRBJ2-1, with TRBD2 as a possible D gene (7 bases). The ends were cut back, 1 base at V and 7 bases at J, with 17 bases in the middle. The V gene's germline CDR1 is LGHNA and CDR2 YSLEER. The CDR3 spans 16 residues. For the CDR3, the DNA is TGCGCCAGCAGCCAAGGAGGGGGGGCCGGGGGGAATGAGCAGTTCTTC. This translates into CASSQGGGAGGNEQFF.

The V gene is TRBV19, the J gene TRBJ1-1, with D possibly TRBD1 on 5 matching bases. This CDR3 comprises 14 residues. The ends were cut back, 6 bases at V and 5 bases at J, with 16 bases in the middle. From germline, CDR1 is LNHDA and CDR2 SQIVND (reference sequence). The CDR3 sequence is CASSQRGKGTEAFF. The CDR3 coding sequence is TGTGCCAGTAGCCAACGGGGGAAGGGGACTGAAGCTTTCTTT. The full variable domain, with the rest looked up from reference TRBV19 and TRBJ1-1, is DGGITQSPKYLFRKEGQNVTLSCEQNLNHDAMYWYRQDPGQGLRLIYYSQIVNDFQKGDIAEGYSVSREKKESFPLTVTSAQKNPTAFYLCASSQRGKGTEAFFGQGTRLTVV.

The genes are TRBV6-5 and TRBJ2-7, with 9 bases lining up with TRBD2. CDR1 and CDR2 (germline): MNHEY, SVGAGI. With 2 bases clipped from V and 4 bases from J, the junction kept 9 bases outside the gene matches. The CDR3 covers 16 residues. CDR3: CASSYKRGAPIYEQYF. CDR3 in DNA: TGTGCCAGCAGTTACAAGCGGGGGGCCCCAATTTACGAGCAGTACTTC.

The chain employs TRBV7-9 and TRBJ1-1, with 8 positions matching TRBD1. The length of the CDR3 is 17 residues. V dropped 5 bases and J dropped 6; count of bases not matched to a gene: 17. Germline assignment: CDR1 SEHNR and CDR2 FQNEAQ (reference sequence). The CDR3 bases are TGTGCCAGCAGCCTTTCATCAGGGGGCCAAAGAGTGGCTGAAGCTTTCTTT. Translating gives CASSLSSGGQRVAEAFF.

The chain carries TRBV7-9 and TRBJ2-7; no clear D. The germline gives CDR1 SEHNR, CDR2 FQNEAQ (reference sequence). This CDR3 is 14 amino acids long. Trimming left V 0 bases short and J 3 bases short, with 9 bases between. The chain's CDR3 is CASSLAERYYEQYF. DNA of the CDR3: TGTGCCAGCAGCTTAGCAGAACGGTACTACGAGCAGTACTTC.

The chain is built from TRBV5-1 and TRBJ2-5, with 7 positions matching TRBD2. From germline, CDR1 is SGHRS and CDR2 YFSETQ. The CDR3 sequence is 14 residues long. Germline trimming cut 3 bases from V and 5 bases from J; bases unmatched to any gene: 7. In nucleotides, the CDR3 is TGCGCCAGCAGCTCGACTAGCAGCTGGGAGACCCAGTACTTC. It codes for CASSSTSSWETQYF.

This chain connects TRBV28 to TRBJ1-1, with TRBD1 as a possible D gene (5 bases). Between the trimmed V and J ends, which lost 5 bases and 4 bases, there was a span of 14 bases. Germline CDR1 and CDR2: MDHEN and SYDVKM. The CDR3 totals 14 residues. The CDR3 spells CASSIGTGGTEAFF. The CDR3 bases are TGTGCCAGCAGTATCGGGACGGGGGGCACTGAAGCTTTCTTT.